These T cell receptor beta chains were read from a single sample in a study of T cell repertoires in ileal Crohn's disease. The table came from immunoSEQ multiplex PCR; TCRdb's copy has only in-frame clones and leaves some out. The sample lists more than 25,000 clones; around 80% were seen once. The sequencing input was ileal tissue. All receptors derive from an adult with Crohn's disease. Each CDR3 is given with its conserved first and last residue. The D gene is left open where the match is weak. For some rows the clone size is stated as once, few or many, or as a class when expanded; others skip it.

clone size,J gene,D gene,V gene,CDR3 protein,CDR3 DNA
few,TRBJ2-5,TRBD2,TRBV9,CASSLQPLAGQETQYF,TGTGCCAGCAGCCTCCAGCCTCTAGCGGGGCAAGAGACCCAGTACTTC
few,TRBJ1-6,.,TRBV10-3,CAISESGSEGSPLHF,TGTGCCATCAGTGAGTCGGGGTCCGAGGGTTCACCCCTCCACTTT
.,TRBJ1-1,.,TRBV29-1,CSVSKTGMNTEAFF,TGCAGCGTTTCAAAGACAGGCATGAACACTGAAGCTTTCTTT
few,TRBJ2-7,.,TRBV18,CASSPPQGSYEQYF,TGTGCCAGCTCACCACCGCAGGGCTCCTACGAGCAGTACTTC
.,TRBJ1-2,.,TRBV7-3,CASSLTGGSNYGYTF,TGTGCCAGCAGCTTAACCGGGGGTTCCAACTATGGCTACACCTTC
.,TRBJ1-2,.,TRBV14,CASSQEYGDPVGRGYTF,TGTGCCAGCAGCCAAGAATACGGGGATCCTGTAGGGAGAGGCTACACCTTC
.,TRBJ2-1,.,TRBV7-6,CASSTRGEQFF,TGTGCCAGCAGCACCCGGGGGGAGCAGTTCTTC
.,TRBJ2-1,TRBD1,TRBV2,CASSPGQGKSIEQFF,TGTGCCAGCAGTCCGGGACAGGGAAAATCAATTGAGCAGTTCTTC
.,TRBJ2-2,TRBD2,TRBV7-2,CASSLTWSRGGTGELFF,TGTGCCAGCAGCTTAACATGGTCCCGGGGAGGGACCGGGGAGCTGTTTTTT
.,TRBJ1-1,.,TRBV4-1,CASSQAISWGGSNF,TGCGCCAGCAGCCAAGCAATAAGTTGGGGGGGGTCGAACTTT
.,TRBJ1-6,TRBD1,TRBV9,CASSRTGGYYNSPLHF,TGTGCCAGCAGCCGGACAGGGGGCTACTATAATTCACCCCTCCACTTT
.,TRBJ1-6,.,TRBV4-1,CASSQDETDINSPLHF,TGCGCCAGCAGCCAAGATGAGACAGATATTAATTCACCCCTCCACTTT
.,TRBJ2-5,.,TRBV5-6,CASSLRRAGGGTQYF,TGTGCCAGCAGCCTAAGGAGGGCCGGGGGTGGGACCCAGTACTTC
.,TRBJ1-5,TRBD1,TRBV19,CASSGLVYPGQGATQPQHF,TGTGCCAGTAGTGGACTAGTGTATCCGGGACAGGGGGCGACTCAGCCCCAGCATTTT
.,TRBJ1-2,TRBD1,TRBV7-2,CASSTNRGGYTF,TGTGCCAGCAGCACAAACAGGGGTGGCTACACCTTC
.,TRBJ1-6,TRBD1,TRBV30,CAWSGQPNSPLHF,TGTGCCTGGTCGGGACAGCCTAATTCACCCCTCCACTTT
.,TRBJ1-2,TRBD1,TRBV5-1,CASSGGQGQGYTF,TGCGCCAGCAGCGGCGGACAGGGTCAGGGCTACACCTTC
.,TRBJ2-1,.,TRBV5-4,CASTKEMAPRLNERFF,TGTGCCAGCACCAAGGAGATGGCCCCCCGGCTCAATGAGCGGTTCTTC
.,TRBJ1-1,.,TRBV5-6,CASSHRRPGSTEAFF,TGTGCCAGCAGCCACCGCCGCCCTGGTAGTACTGAAGCTTTCTTT
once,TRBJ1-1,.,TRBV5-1,CASSSQGHQNTEAFF,TGCGCCAGCAGCTCGCAAGGACACCAGAACACTGAAGCTTTCTTT
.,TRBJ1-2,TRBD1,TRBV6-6,CASSSEQGHVYGYTF,TGTGCCAGCAGTTCAGAACAGGGGCATGTCTATGGCTACACCTTC
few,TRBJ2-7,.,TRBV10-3,CAISQLQGSSSSYEQYF,TGTGCCATCAGTCAGTTACAGGGTTCCTCGAGCTCCTACGAGCAGTACTTC
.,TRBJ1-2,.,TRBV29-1,CSVNGGQTYGYTF,TGCAGCGTTAACGGGGGGCAAACCTATGGCTACACCTTC
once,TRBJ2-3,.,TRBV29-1,CSVEPGTDTQYF,TGCAGCGTTGAACCCGGGACAGATACGCAGTATTTT
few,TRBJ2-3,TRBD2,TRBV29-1,CSVEGLATDTQYF,TGCAGCGTTGAGGGACTAGCGACAGATACGCAGTATTTT
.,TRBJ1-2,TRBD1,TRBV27,CASSQTGGRYGYTF,TGTGCCAGCAGTCAGACAGGGGGCAGATATGGCTACACCTTC
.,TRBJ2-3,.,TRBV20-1,CSASRADTQYF,TGCAGTGCTAGCCGGGCAGATACGCAGTATTTT
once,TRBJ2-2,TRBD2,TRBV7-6,CASSSGLAGGSGELFF,TGTGCCAGCAGCTCGGGACTAGCGGGAGGCTCCGGGGAGCTGTTTTTT
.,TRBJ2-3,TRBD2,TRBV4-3,CASSQRGLAGGLDTQYF,TGCGCCAGCAGCCAGAGAGGACTAGCGGGGGGCCTAGATACGCAGTATTTT
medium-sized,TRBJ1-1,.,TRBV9,CASSVTGQHTEAFF,TGTGCCAGCAGCGTGACAGGTCAACACACTGAAGCTTTCTTT
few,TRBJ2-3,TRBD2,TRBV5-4,CASSPGLAGGRTDTQYF,TGTGCCAGCAGCCCCGGACTAGCGGGAGGTCGCACAGATACGCAGTATTTT
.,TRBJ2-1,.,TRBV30,CAWSYGGLHNEQFF,TGTGCCTGGAGTTACGGGGGGCTCCACAATGAGCAGTTCTTC
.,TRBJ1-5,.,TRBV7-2,CASSSKTGGQPQHF,TGTGCCAGCAGTAGTAAGACAGGAGGCCAGCCCCAGCATTTT
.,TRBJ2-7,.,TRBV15,CATRRTSSSHEQYF,TGTGCCACCAGAAGAACTAGCTCCTCCCACGAGCAGTACTTC
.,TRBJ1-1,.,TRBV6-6,CASNTQGREAFF,TGTGCCAGCAATACCCAAGGCAGGGAAGCTTTCTTT
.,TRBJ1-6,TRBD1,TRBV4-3,CASSQATGSSYNSPLHF,TGCGCCAGCAGCCAGGCGACAGGGAGCTCCTATAATTCACCCCTCCACTTT
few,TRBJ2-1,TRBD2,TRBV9,CASSAGGVARLEEQFF,TGTGCCAGCAGCGCGGGGGGGGTGGCCCGCCTCGAGGAGCAGTTCTTC
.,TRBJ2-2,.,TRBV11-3,CASSLGPPGELFF,TGTGCCAGCAGCTTAGGGCCCCCGGGGGAGCTGTTTTTT
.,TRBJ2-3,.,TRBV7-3,CASSSYRTDTQYF,TGTGCCAGCAGCTCCTACAGAACAGATACGCAGTATTTT
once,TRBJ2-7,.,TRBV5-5,CASSPHRDPYEQYF,TGTGCCAGCAGTCCCCACAGGGACCCCTACGAGCAGTACTTC
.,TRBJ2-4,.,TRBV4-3,CASSQEGTQRNIQYF,TGCGCCAGCAGCCAAGAAGGGACACAAAGAAACATTCAGTACTTC